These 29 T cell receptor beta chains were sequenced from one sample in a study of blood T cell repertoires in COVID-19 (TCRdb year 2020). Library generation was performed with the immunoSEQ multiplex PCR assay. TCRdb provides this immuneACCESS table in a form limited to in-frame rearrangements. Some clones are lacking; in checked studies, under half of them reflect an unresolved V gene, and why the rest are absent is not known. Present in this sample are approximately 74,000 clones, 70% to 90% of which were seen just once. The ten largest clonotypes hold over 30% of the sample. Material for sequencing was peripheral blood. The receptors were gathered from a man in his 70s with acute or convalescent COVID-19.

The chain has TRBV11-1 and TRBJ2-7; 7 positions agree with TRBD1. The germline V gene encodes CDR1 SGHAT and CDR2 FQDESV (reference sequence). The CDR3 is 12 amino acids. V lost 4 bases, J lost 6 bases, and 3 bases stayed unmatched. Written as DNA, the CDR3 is TGTGCCAGCAGCTCTACAGGGGTCGAGCAGTACTTC. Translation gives CASSSTGVEQYF.

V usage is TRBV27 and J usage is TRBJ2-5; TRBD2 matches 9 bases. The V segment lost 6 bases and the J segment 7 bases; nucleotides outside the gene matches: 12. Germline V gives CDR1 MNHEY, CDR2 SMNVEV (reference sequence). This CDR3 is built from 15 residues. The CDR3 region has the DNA TGTGCCAGCAGGACTAGCGGCGGGTTGGGGTGGACCCAGTACTTC. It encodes CASRTSGGLGWTQYF.

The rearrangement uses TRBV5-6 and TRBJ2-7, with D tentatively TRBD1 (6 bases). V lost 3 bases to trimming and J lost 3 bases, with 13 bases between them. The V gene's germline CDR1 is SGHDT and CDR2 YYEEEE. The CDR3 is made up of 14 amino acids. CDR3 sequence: CASSYRDTNYEQYF. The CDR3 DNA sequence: TGTGCCAGCAGCTACCGGGACACGAACTACGAGCAGTACTTC.

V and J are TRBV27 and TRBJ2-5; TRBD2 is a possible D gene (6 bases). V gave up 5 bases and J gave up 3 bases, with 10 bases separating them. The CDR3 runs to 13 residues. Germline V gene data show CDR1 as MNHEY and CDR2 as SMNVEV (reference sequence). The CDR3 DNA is TGTGCCAGCAGTCCGGGACTGGAAGAGACCCAGTACTTC. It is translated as CASSPGLEETQYF.

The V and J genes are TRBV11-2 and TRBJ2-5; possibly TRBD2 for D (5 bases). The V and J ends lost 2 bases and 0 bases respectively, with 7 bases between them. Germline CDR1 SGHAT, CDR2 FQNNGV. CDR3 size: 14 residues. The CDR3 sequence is CASSLRGYQETQYF. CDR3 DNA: TGTGCCAGCAGCTTACGAGGGTACCAAGAGACCCAGTACTTC.

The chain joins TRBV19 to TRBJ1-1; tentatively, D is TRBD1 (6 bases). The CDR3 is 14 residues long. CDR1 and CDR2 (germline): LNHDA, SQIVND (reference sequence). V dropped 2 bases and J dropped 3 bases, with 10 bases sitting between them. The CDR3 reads CASSINRADTEAFF. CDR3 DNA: TGTGCCAGTAGTATAAACAGGGCGGACACTGAAGCTTTCTTT.

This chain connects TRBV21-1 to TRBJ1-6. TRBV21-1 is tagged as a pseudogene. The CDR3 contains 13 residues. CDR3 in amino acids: CASRGGRPKPLHF. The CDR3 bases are TGTGCCAGCAGGGGAGGGAGACCCAAGCCCCTCCACTTT.

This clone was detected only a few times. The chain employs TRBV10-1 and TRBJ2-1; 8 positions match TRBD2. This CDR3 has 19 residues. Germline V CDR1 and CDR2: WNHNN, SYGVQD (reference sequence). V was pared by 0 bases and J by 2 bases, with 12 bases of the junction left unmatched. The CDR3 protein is CASSESNFLAGIPYNEQFF. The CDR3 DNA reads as TGCGCCAGCAGTGAGTCGAATTTCCTAGCGGGCATCCCCTACAATGAGCAGTTCTTC.

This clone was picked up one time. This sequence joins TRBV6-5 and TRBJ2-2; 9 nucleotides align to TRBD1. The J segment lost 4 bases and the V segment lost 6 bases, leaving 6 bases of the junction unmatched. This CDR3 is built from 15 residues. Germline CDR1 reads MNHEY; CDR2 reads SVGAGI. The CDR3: CASSQQGALTGELFF. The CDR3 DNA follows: TGTGCCAGCAGCCAACAGGGGGCGCTCACCGGGGAGCTGTTTTTT.

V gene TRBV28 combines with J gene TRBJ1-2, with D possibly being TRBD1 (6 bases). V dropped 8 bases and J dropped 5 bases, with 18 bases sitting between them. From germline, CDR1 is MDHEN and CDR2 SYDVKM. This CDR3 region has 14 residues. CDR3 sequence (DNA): TGTGCCAGCCGAGAGGGGGGGGCCCAGTATGGCTACACCTTC. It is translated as CASREGGAQYGYTF.

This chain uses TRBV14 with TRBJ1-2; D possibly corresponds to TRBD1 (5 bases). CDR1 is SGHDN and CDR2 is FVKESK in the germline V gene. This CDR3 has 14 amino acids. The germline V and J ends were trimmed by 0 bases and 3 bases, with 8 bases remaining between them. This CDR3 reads CASSQDGGDYGYTF. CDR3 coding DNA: TGTGCCAGCAGCCAAGATGGGGGGGACTATGGCTACACCTTC.

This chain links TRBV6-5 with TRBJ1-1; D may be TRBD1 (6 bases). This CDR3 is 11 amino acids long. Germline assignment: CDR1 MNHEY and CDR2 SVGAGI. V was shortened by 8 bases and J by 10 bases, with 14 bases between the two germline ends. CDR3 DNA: TGTGCCAGCGGAAGGGGGGAGGGAGCTTTCTTT. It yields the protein CASGRGEGAFF.

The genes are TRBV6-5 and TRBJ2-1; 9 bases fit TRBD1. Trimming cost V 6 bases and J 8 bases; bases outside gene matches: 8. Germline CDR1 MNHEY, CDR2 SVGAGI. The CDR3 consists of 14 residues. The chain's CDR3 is CASSPRTGEDEQFF. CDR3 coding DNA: TGTGCCAGCAGCCCCCGGACAGGGGAGGATGAGCAGTTCTTC.

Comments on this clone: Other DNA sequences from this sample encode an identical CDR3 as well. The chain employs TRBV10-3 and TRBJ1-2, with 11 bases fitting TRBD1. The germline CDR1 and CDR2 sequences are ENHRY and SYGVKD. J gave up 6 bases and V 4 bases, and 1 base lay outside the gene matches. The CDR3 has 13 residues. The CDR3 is CAISGGQGDGYTF. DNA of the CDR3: TGTGCCATCAGTGGGGGACAGGGGGATGGCTACACCTTC.

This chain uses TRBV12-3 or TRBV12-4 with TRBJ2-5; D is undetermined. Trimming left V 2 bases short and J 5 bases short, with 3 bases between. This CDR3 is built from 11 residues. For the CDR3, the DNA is TGTGCCAGCAGTTTAAGCGAGACCCAGTACTTC. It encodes CASSLSETQYF.

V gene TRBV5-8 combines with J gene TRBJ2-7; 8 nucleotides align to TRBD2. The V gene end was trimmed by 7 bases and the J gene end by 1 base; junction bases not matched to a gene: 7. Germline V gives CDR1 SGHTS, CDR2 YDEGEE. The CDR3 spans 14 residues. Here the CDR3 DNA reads TGTGCCAGCTTACCGGGGGGGGCTTCCTACGAGCAGTACTTC. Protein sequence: CASLPGGASYEQYF.

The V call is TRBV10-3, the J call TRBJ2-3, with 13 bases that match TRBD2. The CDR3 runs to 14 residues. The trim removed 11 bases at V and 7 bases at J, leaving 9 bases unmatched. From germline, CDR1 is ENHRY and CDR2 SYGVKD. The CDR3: CASTGTSGVYTQYF. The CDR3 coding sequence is TGTGCCTCTACCGGGACTAGCGGGGTTTATACGCAGTATTTT.

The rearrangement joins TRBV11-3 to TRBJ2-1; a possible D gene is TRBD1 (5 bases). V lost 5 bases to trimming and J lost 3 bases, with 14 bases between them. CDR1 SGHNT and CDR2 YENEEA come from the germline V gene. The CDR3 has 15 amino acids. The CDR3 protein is CASSLQGQDYNEQFF. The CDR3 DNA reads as TGTGCCAGCAGCCTGCAGGGCCAGGACTACAATGAGCAGTTCTTC.

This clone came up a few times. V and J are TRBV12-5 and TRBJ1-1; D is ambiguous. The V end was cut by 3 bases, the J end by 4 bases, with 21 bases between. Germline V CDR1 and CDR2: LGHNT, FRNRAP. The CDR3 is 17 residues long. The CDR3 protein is CASGLSPGRVESTEAFF. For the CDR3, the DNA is TGTGCTAGTGGTTTATCTCCCGGTCGGGTGGAGAGCACTGAAGCTTTCTTT.

The CDR3 DNA follows: TGTGCCAGCAGCTCCGGACAGGGGTACACTGAAGCTTTCTTT. Translated, it gives CASSSGQGYTEAFF. The chain is built from TRBV11-3 and TRBJ1-1; 9 bases agree with TRBD1. CDR3 length equals 14 residues. With V trimmed by 4 bases and J by 3 bases, 3 bases remained unmatched. Germline V gene lookup returns CDR1 SGHNT and CDR2 YENEEA.

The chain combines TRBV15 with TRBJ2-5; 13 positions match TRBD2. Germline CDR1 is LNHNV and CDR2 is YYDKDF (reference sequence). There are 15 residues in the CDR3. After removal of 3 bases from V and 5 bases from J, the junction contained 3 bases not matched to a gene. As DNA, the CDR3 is TGTGCCACCAGCAGCGGACTAGCGGGGGTGGAGACCCAGTACTTC. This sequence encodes CATSSGLAGVETQYF.

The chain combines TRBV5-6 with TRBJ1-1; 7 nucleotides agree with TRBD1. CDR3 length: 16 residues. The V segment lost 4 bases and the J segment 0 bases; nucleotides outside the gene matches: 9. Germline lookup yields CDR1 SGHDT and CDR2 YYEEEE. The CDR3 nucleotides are TGTGCCAGCAGCGGAGGGACAGACAGTCTGAACACTGAAGCTTTCTTT. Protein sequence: CASSGGTDSLNTEAFF.

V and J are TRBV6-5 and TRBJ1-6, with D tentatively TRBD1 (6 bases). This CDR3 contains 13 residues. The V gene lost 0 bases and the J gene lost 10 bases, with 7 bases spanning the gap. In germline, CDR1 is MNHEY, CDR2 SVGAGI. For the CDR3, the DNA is TGTGCCAGCAGTTACTCCAGGGGCTCACCCCTCCACTTT. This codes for CASSYSRGSPLHF.

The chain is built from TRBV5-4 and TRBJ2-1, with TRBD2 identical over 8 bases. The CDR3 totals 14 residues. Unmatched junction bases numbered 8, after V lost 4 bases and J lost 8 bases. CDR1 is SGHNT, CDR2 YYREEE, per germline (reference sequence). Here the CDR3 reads CASSPGLVGDEQFF. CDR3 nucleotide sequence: TGTGCCAGCAGCCCGGGACTAGTCGGCGATGAGCAGTTCTTC. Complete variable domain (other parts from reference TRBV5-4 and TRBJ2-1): ETGVTQSPTHLIKTRGQQVTLRCSSQSGHNTVSWYQQALGQGPQFIFQYYREEENGRGNFPPRFSGLQFPNYSSELNVNALELDDSALYLCASSPGLVGDEQFFGPGTRLTVL.

The CDR3 DNA follows: TGCGCCAGCAGCCCCGGGACTAGCGGGACCCAACAGGGTACGCAGTATTTT. This codes for CASSPGTSGTQQGTQYF. The chain couples TRBV5-1 to TRBJ2-3; 13 nucleotides line up with TRBD2. The V segment lost 4 bases and the J segment 8 bases; nucleotides outside the gene matches: 13. The CDR3 is 17 amino acids. CDR1 and CDR2 from the germline V gene are SGHRS and YFSETQ.

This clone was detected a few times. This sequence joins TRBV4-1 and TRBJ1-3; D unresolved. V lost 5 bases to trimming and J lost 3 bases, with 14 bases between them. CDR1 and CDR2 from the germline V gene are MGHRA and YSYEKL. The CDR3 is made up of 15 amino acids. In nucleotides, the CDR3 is TGCGCCAGCAGCGACCACCGGTACAGTGGAAACACCATATATTTT. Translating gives CASSDHRYSGNTIYF.

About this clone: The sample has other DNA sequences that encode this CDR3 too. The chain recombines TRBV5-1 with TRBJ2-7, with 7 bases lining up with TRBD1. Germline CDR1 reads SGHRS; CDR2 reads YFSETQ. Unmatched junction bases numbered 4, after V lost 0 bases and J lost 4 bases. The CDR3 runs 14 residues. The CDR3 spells CASSLGQGSYEQYF. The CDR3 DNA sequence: TGCGCCAGCAGCTTGGGACAGGGTTCGTACGAGCAGTACTTC.

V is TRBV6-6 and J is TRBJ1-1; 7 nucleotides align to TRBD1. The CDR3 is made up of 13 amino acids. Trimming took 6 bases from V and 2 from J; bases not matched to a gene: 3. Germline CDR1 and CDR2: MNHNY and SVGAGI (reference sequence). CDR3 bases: TGTGCCAGCAGCGACAGGGTAAACACTGAAGCTTTCTTT. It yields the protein CASSDRVNTEAFF.

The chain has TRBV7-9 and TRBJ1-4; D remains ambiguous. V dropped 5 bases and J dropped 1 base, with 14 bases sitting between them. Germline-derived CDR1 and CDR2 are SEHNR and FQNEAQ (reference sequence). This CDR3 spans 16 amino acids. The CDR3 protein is CASSPLPEGTNEKLFF. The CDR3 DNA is TGTGCCAGCAGCCCTCTACCGGAGGGAACTAATGAAAAACTGTTTTTT.